Listed below are T cell receptor beta chains from one sample, sequenced in a study of OX40 agonist ivuxolimab in advanced cancers. Data came from immunoSEQ multiplex PCR; TCRdb stores just in-frame clones and leaves some out. The sample has roughly 59,000 clones, 88% seen once. The specimen was CD4+ or CD8+ T cells sorted from blood, collected in a trial of the OX40 agonist ivuxolimab. The receptor set was obtained from an adult with an advanced solid tumor such as melanoma, head and neck, liver or kidney cancer. Both conserved end residues are part of each CDR3. A D gene is named only where the DNA matches it firmly. Size values are once, few and many counts, or a class for expanded clones, and some rows have none.

TRBV6-5	.	.	TRBJ1-1	TGTGCCACCCTTCTCCCCAAGGGCGGAGCTTTCTTT	CATLLPKGGAFF
TRBV7-2	.	.	TRBJ2-1	TGTGCCAGCAGCTGGGGACTTAACAATGAGCAGTTCTTC	CASSWGLNNEQFF
TRBV10-3	once	.	TRBJ2-1	TGTGCCATCAGTGAGTCACCAGGGAACAATGAGCAGTTCTTC	CAISESPGNNEQFF
TRBV18	.	TRBD1	TRBJ1-3	TGTGCCAGCTCACCTCCGGTGGGACAGGCGGCAACTGGAAACACCATATATTTT	CASSPPVGQAATGNTIYF
TRBV28	once	TRBD1	TRBJ1-2	TGTGCCAGCAGTTCGTCGAAGTCCGGGACAGGGATCTATGGCTACACCTTC	CASSSSKSGTGIYGYTF
TRBV5-1	.	TRBD2	TRBJ2-3	TGCGCCAGCAGCTTGGCGGGGGGTCCGGGAGGTTACGAGTATTTT	CASSLAGGPGGYEYF
TRBV7-2	.	.	TRBJ1-3	TGTGCCAGCAGCTTAAGCCAGGGAAACACCATATATTTT	CASSLSQGNTIYF
TRBV5-6	.	.	TRBJ2-7	TGTGCCAGCAGCTCCCCCGGGACACCCAGCTACGAGCAGTACTTC	CASSSPGTPSYEQYF
TRBV7-3	.	.	TRBJ1-6	TGTGCCAGCAGCCAAGGAATGACCTATAATTCACCCCTCCACTTT	CASSQGMTYNSPLHF
TRBV7-8	.	.	TRBJ2-7	TGTGCCAGCAGCTTAGGGGGCAGGGGGGCCTACGAGCAGTACTTC	CASSLGGRGAYEQYF
TRBV10-3	few	.	TRBJ1-5	TGTGCCATCACGGGGGACATCGGTCAGCCCCAGCATTTT	CAITGDIGQPQHF